The 30 T cell receptor beta chains given below trace back to one sample, sequenced in a study of cytomegalovirus exposure and HLA in healthy donors. Amplification used 60 Vbeta primers and 13 Jbeta primers. The protocol was immunoSEQ multiplex PCR, while the TCRdb copy is restricted to in-frame clones and leaves out a portion. The table lists 150,000 to 200,000 clones, 75% to 90% of them singletons, with 4.5% to 5.5% in the top ten. The specimen sequenced was PBMCs. These receptors all stem from a woman in her forties or fifties in good health and CMV-seropositive.

This rearrangement joins TRBV18 to TRBJ2-1; 8 bases fit TRBD2. Unmatched junction bases numbered 14, after V lost 10 bases and J lost 6 bases. The germline CDR1 and CDR2 sequences are KGHSH and LQKENI. The CDR3 runs to 15 residues. The chain's CDR3 is CAIKAGDSSPNEQFF. The CDR3 DNA sequence: TGTGCCATAAAAGCGGGAGACTCAAGCCCCAATGAGCAGTTCTTC.

The genes are TRBV4-2 and TRBJ2-3, with D possibly TRBD1 on 6 matching bases. The CDR3 has 17 amino acids. The ends were cut back, 1 base at V and 3 bases at J, with 17 bases in the middle. Germline assignment: CDR1 LGHNA and CDR2 YNFKEQ. CDR3 DNA: TGTGCCAGCAGCCAAGTACAGGGACCTACCATAACAGATACGCAGTATTTT. This gives the protein CASSQVQGPTITDTQYF.

The CDR3 loop is CASSLASLSQQYF. The DNA for the CDR3 is TGCGCCAGCAGCTTGGCCTCACTCTCGCAGCAGTACTTC. The chain uses TRBV5-1 and TRBJ2-7, with unresolved D. V was shortened by 0 bases and J by 8 bases, with 12 bases between the two germline ends. The CDR3 runs 13 residues. Germline V gene lookup returns CDR1 SGHRS and CDR2 YFSETQ.

This clone was picked up one time. V and J are TRBV11-2 and TRBJ1-5, with a tentative D call TRBD1 (5 bases). Germline CDR1 reads SGHAT; CDR2 reads FQNNGV. Trimming took 6 bases from V and 0 from J, leaving 18 bases between them. The CDR3 runs to 17 residues. The CDR3 bases are TGTGCCAGCAGTCCCCAGAGAGACAGTGTTAGCAATCAGCCCCAGCATTTT. Its translation: CASSPQRDSVSNQPQHF.

The rearrangement uses TRBV9 and TRBJ1-2, with a weak D call TRBD1 (5 bases). This CDR3 region has 13 residues. V gave up 4 bases and J gave up 5 bases, with 12 bases separating them. Per germline, CDR1 SGDLS and CDR2 YYNGEE. The CDR3 bases are TGTGCCAGCAGCACGAATCAGGGTTATGGCTACACCTTC. This codes for CASSTNQGYGYTF.

This clone was detected only a few times. This chain joins TRBV5-6 and TRBJ1-4; 10 bases are shared with TRBD1. This CDR3 is 14 amino acids long. Germline lookup yields CDR1 SGHDT and CDR2 YYEEEE. V was clipped by 4 bases and J by 6 bases; unmatched bases: 3. For the CDR3, the DNA is TGTGCCAGCAGCAGGACAGGGGGATATGAAAAACTGTTTTTT. This codes for CASSRTGGYEKLFF.

This clone was observed a handful of times. The chain employs TRBV7-9 and TRBJ2-7, with 9 bases that match TRBD1. CDR3 length: 14 amino acids. Per germline, CDR1 SEHNR and CDR2 FQNEAQ (reference sequence). V trimming: 3 bases; J trimming: 2 bases; junction bases outside the gene matches: 2. The CDR3 region is CASSFRDRAYEQYF. The CDR3 DNA is TGTGCCAGCAGCTTCCGGGACAGGGCCTACGAGCAGTACTTC.

The CDR3 here is CASSDTGLAGGTGELFF. The CDR3 DNA follows: TGTGCCAGCAGTGATACGGGACTAGCGGGTGGGACCGGGGAGCTGTTTTTT. This chain uses TRBV6-1 with TRBJ2-2; 12 bases are shared with TRBD2. Germline CDR1 MNHNS, CDR2 SASEGT. The CDR3 has 17 residues. With 3 bases clipped from V and 5 bases from J, the junction kept 7 bases outside the gene matches.

The chain links TRBV5-4 to TRBJ1-1; TRBD1 agrees at 8 bases. Germline V gene lookup returns CDR1 SGHNT and CDR2 YYREEE (reference sequence). V lost 4 bases, J lost 5 bases, and 7 bases stayed unmatched. The CDR3 is 14 amino acids. The chain's CDR3 is CASSETGGRTEAFF. In nucleotides, the CDR3 is TGTGCCAGCAGCGAAACAGGGGGTCGTACTGAAGCTTTCTTT.

The chain combines TRBV9 with TRBJ1-2; 7 bases are shared with TRBD1. The CDR3 loop spans 14 amino acids. V was pared by 4 bases and J by 2 bases, with 5 bases of the junction left unmatched. Germline V CDR1 and CDR2: SGDLS, YYNGEE. In DNA form, the CDR3 reads TGTGCCAGCAGCTTGGGACAGAGAAACTATGGCTACACCTTC. Translating gives CASSLGQRNYGYTF.

The chain carries TRBV7-2 and TRBJ2-7, with 8 bases identical to TRBD2. In germline, CDR1 is SGHTA, CDR2 FQGNSA. With V trimmed by 5 bases and J by 3 bases, 9 bases remained unmatched. The CDR3 length is 15 residues. Here the CDR3 DNA reads TGTGCCAGCAGCCCCTCTCCGGGACTAGTCTACGAGCAGTACTTC. Its translation is CASSPSPGLVYEQYF.

The J gene is TRBJ1-2, the V gene TRBV28; 9 nucleotides agree with TRBD1. The J segment lost 3 bases and the V segment lost 5 bases, leaving 10 bases of the junction unmatched. The CDR3 is 16 residues long. Germline-derived CDR1 and CDR2 are MDHEN and SYDVKM. The CDR3: CASSPPGTGNYYGYTF. CDR3 coding DNA: TGTGCCAGCAGTCCCCCCGGGACAGGGAACTACTATGGCTACACCTTC.

In nucleotides, the CDR3 is TGTGCCAGCAGCTTAAACAGGGGGCTTAATGAAAAACTGTTTTTT. It is translated as CASSLNRGLNEKLFF. The J gene is TRBJ1-4, the V gene TRBV7-2; 9 bases line up with TRBD1. The germline CDR1 and CDR2 sequences are SGHTA and FQGNSA. J was trimmed by 4 bases and V by 2 bases; bases with no gene match: 2. The CDR3 covers 15 residues.

This clone was recorded a few times. This chain joins TRBV7-9 and TRBJ1-6, with 9 nucleotides matching TRBD1. CDR3 size: 14 residues. Germline CDR1 reads SEHNR; CDR2 reads FQNEAQ (reference sequence). Trimming took 4 bases from V and 10 from J; bases not matched to a gene: 5. The CDR3 region has the DNA TGTGCCAGCAGCTCAACAGGGGGCGGATCACCCCTCCACTTT. Protein product: CASSSTGGGSPLHF.

In DNA form, the CDR3 reads TGTGCCAGCAGCTTGGTATCTGGGCTCGACTATGGCTACACCTTC. It specifies CASSLVSGLDYGYTF. The chain links TRBV5-5 to TRBJ1-2; D unclear. Germline V lookup: CDR1 SGHKS, CDR2 YYEKEE (reference sequence). V was clipped by 0 bases and J by 3 bases, with 12 bases between them. This CDR3 spans 15 amino acids.

Here the CDR3 reads CASSLTGNTEAFF. CDR3 nucleotides: TGTGCCAGCAGTCTAACAGGGAACACTGAAGCTTTCTTT. The chain combines TRBV27 with TRBJ1-1; the D gene is possibly TRBD1 (5 bases). The ends were cut back, 5 bases at V and 1 base at J, with 8 bases in the middle. This CDR3 comprises 13 residues. In germline, CDR1 is MNHEY, CDR2 SMNVEV (reference sequence).

The gene calls are TRBV6-1 and TRBJ1-2; D not resolved. Germline CDR1 and CDR2: MNHNS and SASEGT. V gave up 2 bases and J gave up 8 bases, with 12 bases separating them. The CDR3 extends over 13 amino acids. CDR3 amino acids: CASSESRGSGYTF. The CDR3 nucleotides read TGTGCCAGCAGTGAATCACGAGGCAGCGGCTACACCTTC.

The V call is TRBV28, the J call TRBJ2-6, with 11 bases lining up with TRBD1. This CDR3 spans 19 amino acids. The germline gives CDR1 MDHEN, CDR2 SYDVKM. V lost 3 bases to trimming and J lost 1 base; unmatched junction nucleotides: 8. This CDR3 is CASSFLAGTGGSGANVLTF. Here the CDR3 DNA reads TGTGCCAGCAGTTTTTTGGCCGGGACAGGGGGTTCTGGGGCCAACGTCCTGACTTTC.

This clone appeared once. The J gene is TRBJ2-3, the V gene TRBV7-9, with 8 bases lining up with TRBD2. Trimming cost V 5 bases and J 2 bases; bases outside gene matches: 15. Germline lookup yields CDR1 SEHNR and CDR2 FQNEAQ (reference sequence). CDR3 length: 18 residues. CDR3 amino acids: CASSQAGAYAGNTDTQYF. The CDR3 bases are TGTGCCAGCAGCCAAGCGGGGGCCTATGCAGGAAACACAGATACGCAGTATTTT.

The chain uses TRBV5-1 and TRBJ2-2, with no clear D. This CDR3 contains 15 residues. Germline CDR1 SGHRS, CDR2 YFSETQ. The germline V and J ends were trimmed by 0 bases and 5 bases, with 11 bases remaining between them. CDR3 nucleotides: TGCGCCAGCAGCTTGGCCCTTGCCCGGACCGGGGAGCTGTTTTTT. It encodes CASSLALARTGELFF.

This chain uses TRBV2 with TRBJ2-1; D might be TRBD1 (6 bases). Germline CDR1 is SNHLY and CDR2 is FYNNEI. Between the trimmed V and J ends, which lost 6 bases and 12 bases, there was a span of 24 bases. The CDR3 extends over 15 amino acids. CDR3 loop: CASRKGDLLISWQFF. The CDR3, as DNA: TGTGCCAGCAGGAAGGGGGACCTCCTAATCTCGTGGCAGTTCTTC.

The V call is TRBV4-1, the J call TRBJ1-4, with 8 bases lining up with TRBD1. There are 14 residues in the CDR3. The germline V gene has CDR1 MGHRA and CDR2 YSYEKL. Germline trimming cut 1 base from V and 7 bases from J; bases unmatched to any gene: 2. Here the CDR3 reads CASSQATGVEKLFF. CDR3 sequence (DNA): TGCGCCAGCAGCCAAGCGACAGGGGTTGAAAAACTGTTTTTT.

This clone was recorded once. The rearrangement links TRBV19 to TRBJ1-5, with 9 bases aligning to TRBD1. Germline V lookup: CDR1 LNHDA, CDR2 SQIVND (reference sequence). The CDR3 runs 15 residues. Trimming removed 0 bases from V and 7 bases from J; junction bases left unmatched: 4. Here the CDR3 reads CASSIDTGGRQPQHF. CDR3 DNA: TGTGCCAGTAGTATAGATACAGGGGGCAGACAGCCCCAGCATTTT.

The chain couples TRBV11-2 to TRBJ2-7, with 7 bases identical to TRBD2. From germline, CDR1 is SGHAT and CDR2 FQNNGV. With V trimmed by 2 bases and J by 0 bases, 7 bases remained unmatched. This CDR3 region has 16 residues. Here the CDR3 reads CASSLWSGTDSYEQYF. Here the CDR3 DNA reads TGTGCCAGCAGCTTATGGAGCGGGACGGACTCCTACGAGCAGTACTTC.

The CDR3 nucleotides read TGCAGCGTTGAAACGGGTCCGAGCTCCTACAATGAGCAGTTCTTC. Encoded protein: CSVETGPSSYNEQFF. The J gene is TRBJ2-1, the V gene TRBV29-1; D ambiguous. Germline CDR1 reads SQVTM; CDR2 reads ANQGSEA. V lost 2 bases and J lost 0, with 11 bases in between. The CDR3 is made up of 15 amino acids.

This chain links TRBV6-1 with TRBJ1-4; a possible D gene is TRBD1 (6 bases). Germline V lookup: CDR1 MNHNS, CDR2 SASEGT. V was pared by 5 bases and J by 5 bases, with 12 bases between. This CDR3 spans 14 amino acids. The CDR3 DNA reads TGTGCCAGCAGTAGTGACAGGAGAAATGAAAAACTGTTTTTT. Encoded protein: CASSSDRRNEKLFF.

The V call is TRBV6-5, the J call TRBJ2-1, with a weak D call TRBD2 (7 bases). The CDR3 extends over 16 amino acids. Trimming pared 2 bases from V and 6 bases from J, leaving 17 bases between. Germline V lookup: CDR1 MNHEY, CDR2 SVGAGI. The CDR3 reads CASSYPPGGGANEQFF. CDR3 coding DNA: TGTGCCAGCAGTTACCCCCCTGGAGGGGGGGCCAATGAGCAGTTCTTC.

In its sample, this clone was seen once. The rearrangement joins TRBV28 to TRBJ2-7; TRBD2 agrees at 10 bases. The CDR3 sequence is 14 residues long. Trimming removed 6 bases from V and 3 bases from J; junction bases left unmatched: 5. Looked up from germline, CDR1 is MDHEN and CDR2 is SYDVKM. The CDR3 coding sequence is TGTGCCAGCAGGGGACTAGCGAACTTCTACGAGCAGTACTTC. It yields the protein CASRGLANFYEQYF.

This clone came up a few times. The chain has TRBV5-4 and TRBJ1-6; 9 positions match TRBD1. The CDR3 loop spans 15 amino acids. Germline V gives CDR1 SGHNT, CDR2 YYREEE (reference sequence). J lost 9 bases, V lost 3 bases, and 7 bases had no gene match. CDR3 coding DNA: TGTGCCAGCAGCTCCCCGGACAGGGGAGGTTCACCCCTCCACTTT. Its translation: CASSSPDRGGSPLHF. The entire variable domain, with the rest obtained from reference TRBV5-4 and TRBJ1-6, is as follows: ETGVTQSPTHLIKTRGQQVTLRCSSQSGHNTVSWYQQALGQGPQFIFQYYREEENGRGNFPPRFSGLQFPNYSSELNVNALELDDSALYLCASSSPDRGGSPLHFGNGTRLTVT.

The chain couples TRBV5-6 to TRBJ1-2; weak D call: TRBD1 (6 bases). This CDR3 is 13 amino acids long. Trimming removed 2 bases at V and 8 bases at J, with 13 bases between. From germline, CDR1 is SGHDT and CDR2 YYEEEE. CDR3 coding DNA: TGTGCCAGCAGCTTCGGCAGGGGCGAGGGCTACACCTTC. It translates to CASSFGRGEGYTF. The full variable domain, rest sourced from reference TRBV5-6 and TRBJ1-2, is DAGVTQSPTHLIKTRGQQVTLRCSPKSGHDTVSWYQQALGQGPQFIFQYYEEEERQRGNFPDRFSGHQFPNYSSELNVNALLLGDSALYLCASSFGRGEGYTFGSGTRLTVV.